The sequence of this T cell receptor (beta chain) was determined in a study of human T cells and chemical hapten exposure. TCRdb reanalysed the RACE reads using MiXCR and keeps one entry per CDR3 protein. The sample shows 50,000 to 75,000 distinct CDR3 sequences, about 11% of them seen only once. Time point reported: patch test 3, about 24 weeks after DPC sensitization. Specified treatment: therapeutic diphenylcyclopropenone sensitization with weekly scalp DPC. The starting material was whole blood, obtained in connection with sensitization to the hapten diphenylcyclopropenone (DPC). The source of this sequence is a woman in her twenties or thirties with alopecia areata. Some clones in this sample may be carry-over from other donors' samples.

CDR3 in amino acids: CSVERLAGGRNEQFF. CDR3 coding DNA: TGCAGCGTTGAGAGGCTAGCGGGAGGGCGAAATGAGCAGTTCTTC. V gene TRBV29-1 combines with J gene TRBJ2-1, with TRBD2 matching over 12 bases. This CDR3 has 15 amino acids. Looked up from germline, CDR1 is SQVTM and CDR2 is ANQGSEA. Germline trimming cut 3 bases from V and 7 bases from J; bases unmatched to any gene: 7.